This T cell receptor beta chain was documented in a study of shared clonotypes between healthy human individuals. Study-level background: Plates per donor: three CD4 naive, three CD4 memory, two CD8 naive, one CD8 memory.

Findings and limits, study-wide: Relative to clonotypes present in all four donors, those not shared had lower generation probabilities. Among a handful of donors, roughly 5.4% of naive CD4 clonotypes were found in common.

Sequenced by immunoSEQ multiplex PCR; TCRdb stores in-frame clones only, minus some. The data contain approximately 2,200,000 clones, 85% to 95% of them seen just once; the ten biggest clones take up 1.7%. Positive CCR7 selection of CD45RO-negative cells yielded the naive CD8 cells, and terminally differentiated effector memory CD45RA+ cells were excluded. The length of the CDR3 is 14 residues. V gave up 0 bases and J gave up 8 bases, with 13 bases separating them. Germline CDR1 is SEHNR and CDR2 is FQNEAQ (reference sequence). Points on this clone: As yet, its antigen is unknown.

The TCR originated in a man between 18 and 35 years old in good health. Some clones in this sample may be carry-over from other donors' samples. Material: naive CD8+ T cells from PBMCs. This chain uses TRBV7-9 with TRBJ1-2; possibly TRBD1 for D (6 bases). The CDR3 nucleotides are TGTGCCAGCAGCTTAGCGATCAGGGGAGGCGGCTACACCTTC. This codes for CASSLAIRGGGYTF.